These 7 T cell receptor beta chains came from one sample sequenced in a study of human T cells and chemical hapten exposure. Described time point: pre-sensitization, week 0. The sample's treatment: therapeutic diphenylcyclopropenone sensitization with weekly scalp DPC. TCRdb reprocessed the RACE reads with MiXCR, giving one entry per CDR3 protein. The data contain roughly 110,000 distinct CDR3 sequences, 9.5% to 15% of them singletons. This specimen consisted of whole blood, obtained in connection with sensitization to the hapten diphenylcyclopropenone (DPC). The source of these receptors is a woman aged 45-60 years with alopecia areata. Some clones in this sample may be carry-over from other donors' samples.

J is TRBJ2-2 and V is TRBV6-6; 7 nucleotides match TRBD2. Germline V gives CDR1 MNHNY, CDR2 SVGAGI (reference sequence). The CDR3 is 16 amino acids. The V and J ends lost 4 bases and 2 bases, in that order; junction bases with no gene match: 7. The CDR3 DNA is TGTGCCAGCAGTTCTACTCGGGGGGTCAACACCGGGGAGCTGTTTTTT. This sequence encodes CASSSTRGVNTGELFF.

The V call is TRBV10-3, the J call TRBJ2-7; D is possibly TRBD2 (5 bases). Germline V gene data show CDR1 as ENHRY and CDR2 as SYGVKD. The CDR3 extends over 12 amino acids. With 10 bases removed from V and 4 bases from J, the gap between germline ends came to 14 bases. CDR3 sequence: CATRGVIYEQYF. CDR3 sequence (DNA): TGTGCCACCCGGGGAGTAATTTACGAGCAGTACTTC.

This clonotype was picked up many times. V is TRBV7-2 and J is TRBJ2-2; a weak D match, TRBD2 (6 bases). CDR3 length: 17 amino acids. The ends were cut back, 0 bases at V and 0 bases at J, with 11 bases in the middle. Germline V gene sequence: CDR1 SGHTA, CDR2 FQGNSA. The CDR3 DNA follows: TGTGCCAGCAGCTTAGCGCGGTCGGGAGCGAACACCGGGGAGCTGTTTTTT. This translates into CASSLARSGANTGELFF.

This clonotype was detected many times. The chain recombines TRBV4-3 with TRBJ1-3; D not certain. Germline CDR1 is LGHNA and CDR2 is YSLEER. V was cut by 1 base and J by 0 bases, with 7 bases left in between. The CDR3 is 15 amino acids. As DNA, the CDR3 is TGCGCCAGCAGCCAAGGGTCCAACTCTGGAAACACCATATATTTT. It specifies CASSQGSNSGNTIYF.

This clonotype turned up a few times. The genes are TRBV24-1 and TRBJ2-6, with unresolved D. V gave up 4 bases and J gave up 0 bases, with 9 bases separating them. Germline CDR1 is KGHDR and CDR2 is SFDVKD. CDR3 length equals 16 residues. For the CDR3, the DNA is TGTGCCACCAGTGAGGGGTTACACTCTGGGGCCAACGTCCTGACTTTC. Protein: CATSEGLHSGANVLTF.

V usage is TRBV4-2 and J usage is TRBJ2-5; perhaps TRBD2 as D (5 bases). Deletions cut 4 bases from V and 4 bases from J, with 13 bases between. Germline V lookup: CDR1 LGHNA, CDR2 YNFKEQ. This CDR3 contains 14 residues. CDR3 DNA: TGTGCCAGCAGCCTCGGTGGCGCGGGAGAGACCCAGTACTTC. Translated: CASSLGGAGETQYF.

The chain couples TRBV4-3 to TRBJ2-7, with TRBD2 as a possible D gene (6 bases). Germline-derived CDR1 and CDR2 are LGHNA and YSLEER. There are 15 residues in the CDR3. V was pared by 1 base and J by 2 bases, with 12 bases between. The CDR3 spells CASSQVSGRPYEQYF. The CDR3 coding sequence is TGCGCCAGCAGCCAAGTTAGCGGACGACCCTACGAGCAGTACTTC.